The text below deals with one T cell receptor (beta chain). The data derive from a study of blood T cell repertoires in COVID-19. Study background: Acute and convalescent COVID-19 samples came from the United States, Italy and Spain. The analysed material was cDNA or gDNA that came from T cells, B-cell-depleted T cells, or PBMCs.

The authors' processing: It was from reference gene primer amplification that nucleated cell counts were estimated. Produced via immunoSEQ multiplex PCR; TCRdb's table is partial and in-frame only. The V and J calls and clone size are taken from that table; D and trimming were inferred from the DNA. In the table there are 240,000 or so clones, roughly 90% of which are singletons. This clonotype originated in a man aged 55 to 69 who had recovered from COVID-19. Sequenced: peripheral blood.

CDR3 bases: TGTGCCAGCAGCTCTGCAGGGGTTTCTGGAAACACCATATATTTT. It specifies CASSSAGVSGNTIYF. The chain employs TRBV7-9 and TRBJ1-3, with a possible D match to TRBD1 (6 bases). CDR3 length: 15 residues. Germline CDR1 and CDR2: SEHNR and FQNEAQ (reference sequence). Trimming removed 4 bases at V and 1 base at J, with 11 bases between. Drawing the rest from reference TRBV7-9 and TRBJ1-3, the complete variable domain is DTGVSQNPRHKITKRGQNVTFRCDPISEHNRLYWYRQTLGQGPEFLTYFQNEAQLEKSRLLSDRFSAERPKGSFSTLEIQRTEQGDSAMYLCASSSAGVSGNTIYFGEGSWLTVV.